Below are 18 T cell receptor beta chains sequenced from a single sample in a study of blood T cell repertoires in COVID-19. Clones were sequenced by immunoSEQ multiplex PCR, and TCRdb holds only the in-frame ones, with some missing. The sample lists hundreds of thousands of clones, around 89% occurring once. The specimen was PBMCs or T cells enriched from blood (not recorded which). The receptors originated from a woman aged 50 to 60 who had recovered from COVID-19.

This clone appeared a single time. The identical CDR3 is also encoded by other nucleotide sequences in the sample. The J gene is TRBJ1-2, the V gene TRBV28, with TRBD1 identical over 8 bases. With 6 bases clipped from V and 7 bases from J, the junction kept 4 bases outside the gene matches. CDR1 is MDHEN and CDR2 is SYDVKM in the germline V gene. This CDR3 has 12 amino acids. The CDR3: CASRRQGPGYTF. For the CDR3, the DNA is TGTGCCAGCAGACGACAGGGGCCTGGCTACACCTTC.

The chain recombines TRBV28 with TRBJ2-7; 14 bases line up with TRBD2. The germline CDR1 and CDR2 sequences are MDHEN and SYDVKM. The CDR3 extends over 17 amino acids. V lost 3 bases, J lost 6 bases, and 10 bases stayed unmatched. The CDR3 nucleotides read TGTGCCAGCAGTTTTTCTTTTGGGACTAGCGGGAGACTCGAGCAGTACTTC. It is translated as CASSFSFGTSGRLEQYF.

This chain links TRBV30 with TRBJ1-5; D unclear. Germline CDR1 reads GTSNPN; CDR2 reads SVGIG (reference sequence). The CDR3 is 13 residues long. V lost 2 bases to trimming and J lost 6 bases, with 11 bases between them. The CDR3 region has the DNA TGTGCCTGGAGTAGGAACGGAGGTCAGCCCCAGCATTTT. Translated, it gives CAWSRNGGQPQHF. Drawing the rest from reference TRBV30 and TRBJ1-5, the complete variable domain is SQTIHQWPATLVQPVGSPLSLECTVEGTSNPNLYWYRQAAGRGLQLLFYSVGIGQISSEVPQNLSASRPQDRQFILSSKKLLLSDSGFYLCAWSRNGGQPQHFGDGTRLSIL.

The chain employs TRBV7-3 and TRBJ2-7; D ambiguous. CDR1 SGHTA and CDR2 FQGTGA come from the germline V gene. The CDR3 has 14 amino acids. V was trimmed by 5 bases and J by 0 bases, leaving 11 bases between them. CDR3 loop: CASSPDGGSYEQYF. CDR3 coding DNA: TGTGCCAGCAGCCCAGACGGCGGCTCCTACGAGCAGTACTTC.

The rearrangement links TRBV28 to TRBJ1-5; D perhaps matches TRBD1 (6 bases). There are 15 residues in the CDR3. V lost 5 bases and J 1 base, leaving 12 bases between the germline ends. In germline, CDR1 is MDHEN, CDR2 SYDVKM. The CDR3: CASSTPRGSNQPQHF. CDR3 nucleotide sequence: TGTGCCAGCAGTACCCCCAGGGGAAGCAATCAGCCCCAGCATTTT.

The chain employs TRBV28 and TRBJ1-1, with 7 bases that match TRBD1. The germline V gene encodes CDR1 MDHEN and CDR2 SYDVKM. The V and J ends lost 6 bases and 5 bases, in that order; junction bases with no gene match: 12. This CDR3 is 15 amino acids long. The CDR3 protein is CASSEGTDRGTEAFF. Written as DNA, the CDR3 is TGTGCCAGCAGCGAGGGGACAGATCGGGGTACTGAAGCTTTCTTT.

As to this clone: Additional DNA sequences in this sample encode the identical CDR3. Here the CDR3 DNA reads TGCGCCAGCAGCTCCGACAGGGGTGCCTACGAGCAGTACTTC. Encoded protein: CASSSDRGAYEQYF. The chain is built from TRBV5-1 and TRBJ2-7; 8 bases align to TRBD1. CDR3 size: 14 residues. V gave up 3 bases and J gave up 2 bases; unmatched junction bases: 4. Germline CDR1 is SGHRS and CDR2 is YFSETQ.

The rearrangement links TRBV18 to TRBJ2-3, with 8 bases that match TRBD1. Trimming cost V 10 bases and J 0 bases; bases outside gene matches: 12. The V gene's germline CDR1 is KGHSH and CDR2 LQKENI. The CDR3 is made up of 16 amino acids. CDR3 protein: CANRPDRGPSTDTQYF. The CDR3 DNA sequence: TGTGCCAACCGACCCGACAGGGGACCCAGCACAGATACGCAGTATTTT.

This clone was detected once. The chain recombines TRBV2 with TRBJ2-7; 9 nucleotides align to TRBD1. The CDR3 consists of 15 residues. The V gene's germline CDR1 is SNHLY and CDR2 FYNNEI. Trimming removed 4 bases from V and 4 bases from J; junction bases left unmatched: 8. The CDR3 region is CASSGGQGISYEQYF. The CDR3, as DNA: TGTGCCAGCAGTGGGGGACAGGGAATTTCGTACGAGCAGTACTTC.

The chain carries TRBV7-9 and TRBJ2-7; the match to TRBD2 covers 10 bases. Germline V gene lookup returns CDR1 SEHNR and CDR2 FQNEAQ (reference sequence). Trimming took 5 bases from V and 3 from J; bases not matched to a gene: 1. The CDR3 loop spans 13 amino acids. DNA of the CDR3: TGTGCCAGCAGCGGACTAGCGGTCTACGAGCAGTACTTC. This translates into CASSGLAVYEQYF.

The gene calls are TRBV7-2 and TRBJ1-5; D unclear. CDR3 length equals 15 residues. Germline CDR1 is SGHTA and CDR2 is FQGNSA. V was pared by 5 bases and J by 4 bases, with 15 bases between. The CDR3 sequence is CASSVQSVLNQPQHF. The DNA of the CDR3 is TGTGCCAGCAGCGTTCAATCGGTATTAAATCAGCCCCAGCATTTT.

The rearrangement links TRBV21-1 to TRBJ2-7; the table gives TRBD2 as D, unverified against the DNA. TRBV21-1 is noted as a pseudogene. This CDR3 contains 12 residues. CDR3 sequence: CASMASRDEQYF. CDR3 nucleotides: TGTGCCAGCATGGCTAGTCGCGACGAGCAGTACTTC.

The V and J genes are TRBV5-1 and TRBJ2-5; D gene ambiguous. CDR3 size: 14 residues. V lost 1 base to trimming and J lost 1 base, with 8 bases between them. The germline CDR1 and CDR2 sequences are SGHRS and YFSETQ. The CDR3 nucleotides read TGCGCCAGCAGCTTGTCACACCCCCAAGAGACCCAGTACTTC. As protein: CASSLSHPQETQYF.

CDR3 residues: CASSQYMNTEAFF. The CDR3 DNA reads as TGTGCCAGCAGCCAATACATGAACACTGAAGCTTTCTTT. This sequence joins TRBV11-2 and TRBJ1-1; D not resolved. Germline V gene data show CDR1 as SGHAT and CDR2 as FQNNGV. The CDR3 consists of 13 residues. The V gene lost 5 bases and the J gene lost 0 bases, with 7 bases spanning the gap.

V is TRBV5-1 and J is TRBJ1-1, with a weak D call TRBD1 (5 bases). CDR1 and CDR2 from the germline V gene are SGHRS and YFSETQ. CDR3 length: 15 residues. Trimming took off 0 bases at V and 0 bases at J, with 9 bases between the two ends. This CDR3 reads CASSLVGTLNTEAFF. The CDR3 region has the DNA TGCGCCAGCAGCTTGGTGGGGACTCTGAACACTGAAGCTTTCTTT.

The chain employs TRBV3-1 (or the pseudogene TRBV3-2) and TRBJ1-1, with TRBD1 identical over 7 bases. This CDR3 has 12 amino acids. V lost 5 bases, J lost 8 bases, and 5 bases stayed unmatched. Germline CDR1 reads LGHDT; CDR2 reads YNNKEL (reference sequence). CDR3 nucleotide sequence: TGTGCCAGCAGCAAAAAGGACAGGGAAGCTTTCTTT. It encodes CASSKKDREAFF.

The chain combines TRBV5-6 with TRBJ2-7; possibly TRBD2 for D (6 bases). CDR1 is SGHDT and CDR2 is YYEEEE in the germline V gene. CDR3 length: 13 amino acids. Trimming stripped 4 bases from V and 1 base from J, with 9 bases between. In DNA, the CDR3 is TGTGCCAGCAGCAGGGACTTATCCTACGAGCAGTACTTC. It encodes CASSRDLSYEQYF. Looking up the rest from reference TRBV5-6 and TRBJ2-7 gives the full variable domain: DAGVTQSPTHLIKTRGQQVTLRCSPKSGHDTVSWYQQALGQGPQFIFQYYEEEERQRGNFPDRFSGHQFPNYSSELNVNALLLGDSALYLCASSRDLSYEQYFGPGTRLTVT.

This chain joins TRBV7-3 and TRBJ2-3; the match to TRBD2 covers 11 bases. The CDR3 consists of 14 residues. Germline V gene data show CDR1 as SGHTA and CDR2 as FQGTGA. With 5 bases clipped from V and 4 bases from J, the junction kept 2 bases outside the gene matches. In nucleotides, the CDR3 is TGTGCCAGCAGCGAGGGACTAGCGGCAGATACGCAGTATTTT. Its protein is CASSEGLAADTQYF.